The 13 T cell receptor beta chains below were found in one sample sequenced in a study of blood T cell repertoires in COVID-19. This table comes from immunoSEQ multiplex PCR, and its TCRdb copy is limited to in-frame clones, with some not included. The sample records under 35,000 clones, more than 75% being singletons. Input material: peripheral blood. Every receptor here comes from a human donor in a cohort sampled during active COVID-19.

V and J are TRBV29-1 and TRBJ1-2, with TRBD1 matching 7 bases. The length of the CDR3 is 14 residues. V shed 4 bases and J 5 bases; nucleotides not matched to a gene: 10. CDR1 and CDR2 from the germline V gene are SQVTM and ANQGSEA. The DNA of the CDR3 is TGCAGCGTTGGTCCCGGGACAGTTTTGTATGGCTACACCTTC. It encodes CSVGPGTVLYGYTF.

In its sample, this clone was seen a few times. This sequence joins TRBV11-2 and TRBJ1-6; D may be TRBD1 (5 bases). V was shortened by 5 bases and J by 7 bases, with 15 bases between the two germline ends. The CDR3 spans 15 residues. Looked up from germline, CDR1 is SGHAT and CDR2 is FQNNGV. As DNA, the CDR3 is TGTGCCAGCAGCCCGACAGAGATGATCAATTCACCCCTCCACTTT. This gives the protein CASSPTEMINSPLHF.

The chain is built from TRBV28 and TRBJ1-5, with a weak D call TRBD1 (5 bases). Between the trimmed V and J ends, which lost 5 bases and 11 bases, there was a span of 25 bases. Germline V gene data show CDR1 as MDHEN and CDR2 as SYDVKM. This CDR3 region has 16 residues. Here the CDR3 reads CASSPTGGGSWVAQHF. As DNA, the CDR3 is TGTGCCAGCAGTCCAACCGGCGGGGGGAGTTGGGTAGCCCAGCATTTT.

J is TRBJ2-3 and V is TRBV29-1, with D maybe TRBD2 (7 bases). The germline V gene encodes CDR1 SQVTM and CDR2 ANQGSEA. The CDR3 has 14 amino acids. Trimming stripped 6 bases from V and 5 bases from J, with 18 bases between. CDR3 DNA: TGCAGCGTAGGGGGGGATGCCGCTGGAGATACGCAGTATTTT. As protein: CSVGGDAAGDTQYF.

The chain couples TRBV7-6 to TRBJ1-3; 8 bases are a match to TRBD1. Germline V gene lookup returns CDR1 SGHVS and CDR2 FNYEAQ. The CDR3 has 15 residues. V trimming: 5 bases; J trimming: 0 bases; junction bases outside the gene matches: 3. This chain's CDR3 is CASSMDRVSGNTIYF. The CDR3 region has the DNA TGTGCCAGCAGCATGGACAGGGTCTCTGGAAACACCATATATTTT.

The V call is TRBV6-4, the J call TRBJ1-4; D possibly corresponds to TRBD1 (5 bases). Germline V gene sequence: CDR1 MRHNA, CDR2 SNTAGT. The CDR3 is 12 residues long. The V end lost 9 bases, the J end lost 4 bases, and 9 bases lay between the germline ends. The CDR3 coding sequence is TGTGCCAGGACAGTTGATAATGAAAAACTGTTTTTT. It codes for CARTVDNEKLFF.

V is TRBV3-1 (or the pseudogene TRBV3-2) and J is TRBJ1-1; D is undetermined. This CDR3 contains 12 residues. Between the trimmed V and J ends, which lost 4 bases and 3 bases, there was a span of 6 bases. Germline lookup yields CDR1 LGHDT and CDR2 YNNKEL (reference sequence). CDR3 DNA: TGTGCCAGCAGCCGGACTCACACTGAAGCTTTCTTT. Amino acids: CASSRTHTEAFF.

CDR3 coding DNA: TGTGCCAGCAGTTTACAGGGGGCCGATACGCAGTATTTT. Translated, it gives CASSLQGADTQYF. J is TRBJ2-3 and V is TRBV28, with 8 bases matching TRBD1. Germline V CDR1 and CDR2: MDHEN, SYDVKM. Trimming at V came to 2 bases and at J to 6 bases, leaving 1 base not matched to a gene. The CDR3 sequence is 13 residues long.

This chain joins TRBV19 and TRBJ2-1, with 11 bases aligning to TRBD1. Germline CDR1 and CDR2: LNHDA and SQIVND (reference sequence). After removal of 5 bases from V and 4 bases from J, the junction contained 4 bases not matched to a gene. The CDR3 loop spans 15 amino acids. The DNA of the CDR3 is TGTGCCAGTAGTCGGGGACAGGGGGGGTACAATGAGCAGTTCTTC. The encoded protein is CASSRGQGGYNEQFF.

This sequence joins TRBV7-8 and TRBJ1-1, with 10 bases matching TRBD1. V shed 4 bases, J shed 11 bases, and the junction held 13 bases outside the gene matches. Germline V gene sequence: CDR1 SGHVS, CDR2 FQNEAQ. The CDR3 is made up of 15 amino acids. CDR3 protein: CASSSVGTGVLRAFF. As DNA, the CDR3 is TGTGCCAGCAGCTCGGTCGGGACAGGGGTTTTGCGTGCTTTCTTT.

This rearrangement joins TRBV5-1 to TRBJ1-6, with 7 positions matching TRBD1. V shed 0 bases and J 5 bases; nucleotides not matched to a gene: 14. The CDR3 totals 19 residues. Looked up from germline, CDR1 is SGHRS and CDR2 is YFSETQ. The CDR3 here is CASSLGQISTGTNNSPLHF. The CDR3 DNA is TGCGCCAGCAGCTTGGGCCAAATATCGACAGGGACGAATAATTCACCCCTCCACTTT.

This chain links TRBV29-1 with TRBJ1-1, with a tentative D call TRBD1 (6 bases). Germline-derived CDR1 and CDR2 are SQVTM and ANQGSEA. The CDR3 length is 12 residues. V dropped 8 bases and J dropped 1 base, with 11 bases sitting between them. The CDR3 is CSSDRPNTEAFF. The CDR3, as DNA: TGCAGCTCTGACAGGCCGAACACTGAAGCTTTCTTT. The whole variable domain, remainder taken from reference TRBV29-1 and TRBJ1-1, is SAVISQKPSRDICQRGTSLTIQCQVDSQVTMMFWYRQQPGQSLTLIATANQGSEATYESGFVIDKFPISRPNLTFSTLTVSNMSPEDSSIYLCSSDRPNTEAFFGQGTRLTVV.

This chain uses TRBV7-2 with TRBJ1-6; 12 bases line up with TRBD1. CDR3 size: 17 residues. Germline values: CDR1 SGHTA, CDR2 FQGNSA. V trimming: 4 bases; J trimming: 7 bases; junction bases outside the gene matches: 8. The CDR3 DNA reads as TGTGCCAGCAGCTCCCCCGGGGGACAGGGGGCCAATTCACCCCTCCACTTT. As protein: CASSSPGGQGANSPLHF.